This TCR beta chain stems from a study of blood T cell repertoires in COVID-19. At the level of the study: The analysed material was cDNA or gDNA that came from T cells, B-cell-depleted T cells, or PBMCs.

The V and J ends lost 3 bases and 11 bases respectively, with 16 bases between them. The CDR3 spans 13 residues. This clone was recorded once. The assay was immunoSEQ multiplex PCR, and TCRdb's table has in-frame clones only and misses some. The table records roughly 68,000 clones, over 80% of them present only once. The chain has TRBV12-3 or TRBV12-4 and TRBJ1-1; D is perhaps TRBD1 (6 bases). The sample taken for sequencing was peripheral blood. This TCR came from a woman of 80 years or more with acute or convalescent COVID-19. The CDR3 DNA reads as TGTGCCAGCAGTTTTCTTGACAGGCCGACGGCTTTCTTT. Its translation is CASSFLDRPTAFF.